This record covers a single T cell receptor (beta chain). Its antigen is undetermined. The entry originates in a study of metastatic and nonmetastatic thyroid tumors. Overall study context: Comparative analysis of repertoires was undertaken across blood and tumor or nodule tissue obtained from malignant and benign thyroid patients.

All patients reached thyroid surgery having received no treatment beforehand. Original handling: Clinicopathological groups of papillary thyroid cancer showed CDR3 differences that were used to build a distant-metastasis classifier. With MiXCR, TCRdb reprocessed the PCR reads. TCRdb's processing, not the authors', yielded these V and J calls. The sample carries about 39,000 clones, approximately 20% recorded once. The CDR3 length is 14 residues. Germline V gene sequence: CDR1 LGHNA, CDR2 YSLEER. The germline V and J ends were trimmed by 0 bases and 6 bases, with 10 bases remaining between them. Overall study results and limits: In blood and tumor, TCR beta diversity was reportedly significantly higher in malignant thyroid tumors than in benign nodules.

The V and J genes are TRBV4-3 and TRBJ2-3; D gene ambiguous. This clonotype was sampled from a female donor with papillary thyroid cancer or a benign thyroid nodule (not recorded which). Some clones in this sample may be carry-over from other donors' samples. The sample consisted of tumor tissue. CDR3 nucleotides: TGCGCCAGCAGCCAAGATTCCCTTTTTGATACGCAGTATTTT. Translation gives CASSQDSLFDTQYF.